These 12 T cell receptor beta chains were sequenced from one sample in a study of tumor and adjacent non-tumor tissue in lung cancer. The template was RNA from unsorted bulk tissue. The normal lung tissue was taken more than 3 cm from the tumor edge. A modified ARM-PCR protocol with three rounds of nested PCR amplified TCRbeta. Each CDR3 protein is one row after TCRdb ran MiXCR on the multiplex PCR reads. The table records approximately 100,000 distinct CDR3 sequences, 65% of them present only once. Sequenced sample: distant non-tumor lung tissue. These receptors were collected from a man aged 25-45 years with non-small cell lung cancer.

A remark on this clonotype: This may arise from a read error, as a much more abundant clone is one base away. This sequence joins TRBV12-3 or TRBV12-4 and TRBJ2-2, with a tentative D call TRBD1 (5 bases). With 2 bases removed from V and 3 bases from J, the gap between germline ends came to 13 bases. This CDR3 has 16 amino acids. The chain's CDR3 is CASSLQKGADTGELFF. The DNA of the CDR3 is TGTGCCAGCAGTTTACAAAAAGGGGCGGACACCGGGGAGCTGTTTTTT.

As regards this clonotype: At one of its ends the junction is not consistent with the germline gene, which may arise from a read error. The chain recombines TRBV11-2 with TRBJ1-2; D possibly corresponds to TRBD1 (5 bases). The germline gives CDR1 SGHAT, CDR2 FQNNGV. CDR3 size: 17 residues. The CDR3 here is CASSPSGDSSTNYAYTF. In DNA form, the CDR3 reads TGTGCCAGCAGTCCCTCCGGAGACAGTTCGACTAACTATGCCTACACCTTC. The whole variable domain, filled in from reference TRBV11-2 and TRBJ1-2, reads EAGVAQSPRYKIIEKRQSVAFWCNPISGHATLYWYQQILGQGPKLLIQFQNNGVVDDSQLPKDRFSAERLKGVDSTLKIQPAKLEDSAVYLCASSPSGDSSTNYAYTFGSGTRLTVV.

The chain recombines TRBV7-2 with TRBJ2-1; tentative D call: TRBD2 (6 bases). The CDR3 covers 15 residues. V was trimmed by 7 bases and J by 1 base, leaving 14 bases between them. Germline CDR1 is SGHTA and CDR2 is FQGNSA. The chain's CDR3 is CASITGGFSYNEQFF. CDR3 DNA sequence: TGTGCCAGCATCACCGGAGGGTTTTCCTACAATGAGCAGTTCTTC.

Points on this clonotype: The CDR3 does not close with the conserved phenylalanine or tryptophan, likely indicating a read error. The limits of the CDR3 on the DNA are not certain, so only TCRdb's listed CDR3 is given. The J gene is TRBJ1-5, the V gene TRBV11-2. The CDR3 is 13 amino acids long, termini counted. From germline, CDR1 is SGHAT and CDR2 FQNNGV. CDR3 sequence reads: CASGLDQGRAPHY.

About this clonotype itself: The junction shows a germline mismatch at one end, possibly a read error. The V gene is TRBV11-3, the J gene TRBJ2-1; possible D gene TRBD1, 6 bases. The CDR3 has 14 amino acids. CDR1 SGHNT and CDR2 YENEEA come from the germline V gene. The CDR3 protein is CGSKTGSKYNEQFF. CDR3 in DNA: TGTGGCAGCAAAACAGGGTCGAAATATAATGAGCAGTTCTTC.

This clonotype occurred many times. The J gene is TRBJ2-7, the V gene TRBV28; TRBD2 aligns across 9 bases. The V segment lost 6 bases and the J segment 6 bases; nucleotides outside the gene matches: 18. The germline CDR1 and CDR2 sequences are MDHEN and SYDVKM. The CDR3 covers 17 residues. CDR3 amino acids: CASSLGSLPSGTREQYF. As DNA, the CDR3 is TGTGCCAGCAGCCTAGGGTCCCTCCCTAGCGGGACCCGCGAGCAGTACTTC.

Comments on this clonotype: Germline and junction disagree at one end, which may indicate a read error. The J gene is TRBJ1-1, the V gene TRBV29-1; TRBD1 matches at 7 bases. The CDR3 extends over 15 amino acids. Germline loops: CDR1 SQVTM, CDR2 ANQGSEA. Written as DNA, the CDR3 is TGCAGGGTTGAAGTATCTACCGGGGTCAGGGGGGCAGCCTTCTTT. Translation: CRVEVSTGVRGAAFF.

A note on this clonotype: This sequence may be a read error, since a much larger clone differs from it by one base. V gene TRBV4-1 combines with J gene TRBJ1-5; D gene ambiguous. This CDR3 contains 13 residues. CDR1 is MGHRA, CDR2 YSYEKL, per germline. The CDR3 here is CASSQDLGAPKHF. The CDR3 DNA reads as TGCGCCAGCAGCCAAGATTTGGGAGCGCCCAAGCATTTT.

A few counts support this clonotype. Germline and junction disagree at one end, which may indicate a read error. The gene calls are TRBV11-3 and TRBJ2-1; D may be TRBD1 or TRBD2 (5 bases each). Per the germline V gene, CDR1 is SGHNT and CDR2 is YENEEA. CDR3 length equals 15 residues. Here the CDR3 reads CACSSLGVGVGEQFF. Written as DNA, the CDR3 is TGTGCCTGCAGCTCACTGGGAGTAGGGGTAGGGGAGCAATTCTTC.

This clonotype was observed once. One end of the junction varies from germline; a read error may be responsible. This chain joins TRBV10-2 and TRBJ1-1; 7 bases align to TRBD1. The germline gives CDR1 WSHSY, CDR2 SAAADI. This CDR3 contains 12 residues. In nucleotides, the CDR3 is TGCGCCAACAGTGATACCCAGGGGGGAGCTCTCTTT. This codes for CANSDTQGGALF.

A word on this clonotype: Given a much more abundant clone one base away, this may be a read error. The V call is TRBV30, the J call TRBJ1-1; D perhaps matches TRBD1 (6 bases). V lost 8 bases and J lost 3, with 16 bases in between. Germline CDR1 is GTSNPN and CDR2 is SVGIG (reference sequence). The CDR3 is made up of 13 amino acids. As DNA, the CDR3 is TGTGCCGGGGGGCGGGACGGGGACACTGAAGCTTTCTTT. Translated: CAGGRDGDTEAFF.

As to this clonotype: One junction end disagrees with the germline gene, perhaps due to a read error. The chain recombines TRBV20-1 with TRBJ2-7, with D maybe TRBD1 (6 bases). Germline-derived CDR1 and CDR2 are DFQATT and SNEGSKA (reference sequence). The CDR3 contains 13 residues. This chain's CDR3 is CNASQGMYNEQYF. CDR3 in DNA: TGCAATGCTAGTCAGGGGATGTACAACGAGCAGTACTTC.